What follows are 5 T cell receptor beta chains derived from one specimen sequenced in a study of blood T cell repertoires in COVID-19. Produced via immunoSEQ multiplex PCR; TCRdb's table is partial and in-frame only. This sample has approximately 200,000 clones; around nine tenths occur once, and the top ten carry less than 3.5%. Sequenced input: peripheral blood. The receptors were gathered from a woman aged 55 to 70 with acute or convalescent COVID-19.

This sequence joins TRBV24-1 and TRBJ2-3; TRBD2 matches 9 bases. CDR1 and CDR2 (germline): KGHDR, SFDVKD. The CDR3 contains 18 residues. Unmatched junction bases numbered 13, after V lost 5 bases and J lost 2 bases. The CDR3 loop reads CATSGPSLAGGPTDTQYF. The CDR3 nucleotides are TGTGCCACCAGTGGGCCCTCCCTGGCGGGGGGGCCCACAGATACGCAGTATTTT.

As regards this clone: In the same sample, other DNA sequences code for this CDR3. CDR3 sequence reads: CASSPGTGRGTEAFF. The DNA for the CDR3 is TGTGCCAGCAGCCCGGGGACAGGGAGAGGCACTGAAGCTTTCTTT. The chain couples TRBV7-9 to TRBJ1-1; 9 bases line up with TRBD1. Germline lookup yields CDR1 SEHNR and CDR2 FQNEAQ (reference sequence). Trimming at V came to 5 bases and at J to 4 bases, leaving 8 bases not matched to a gene. This CDR3 region has 15 residues. Full variable domain (remainder filled in from reference TRBV7-9 and TRBJ1-1): DTGVSQNPRHKITKRGQNVTFRCDPISEHNRLYWYRQTLGQGPEFLTYFQNEAQLEKSRLLSDRFSAERPKGSFSTLEIQRTEQGDSAMYLCASSPGTGRGTEAFFGQGTRLTVV.

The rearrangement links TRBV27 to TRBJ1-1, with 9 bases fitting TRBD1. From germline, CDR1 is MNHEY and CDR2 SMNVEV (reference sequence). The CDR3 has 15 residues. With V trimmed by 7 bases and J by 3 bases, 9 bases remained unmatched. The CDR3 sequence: CASTSYRGLDTEAFF. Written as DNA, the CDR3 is TGTGCCAGCACCTCTTACAGGGGGCTGGACACTGAAGCTTTCTTT.

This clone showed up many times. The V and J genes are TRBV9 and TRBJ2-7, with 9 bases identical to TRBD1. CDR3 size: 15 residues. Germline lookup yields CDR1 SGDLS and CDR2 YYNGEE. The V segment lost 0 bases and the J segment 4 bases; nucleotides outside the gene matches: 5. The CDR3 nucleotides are TGTGCCAGCAGCGTAGCCGGGACAGGGTTTTACGAGCAGTACTTC. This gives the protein CASSVAGTGFYEQYF.

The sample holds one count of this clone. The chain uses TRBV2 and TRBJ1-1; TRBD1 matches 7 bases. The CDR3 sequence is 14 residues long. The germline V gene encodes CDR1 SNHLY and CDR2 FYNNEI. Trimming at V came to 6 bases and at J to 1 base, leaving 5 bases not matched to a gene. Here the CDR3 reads CASSFDRANTEAFF. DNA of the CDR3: TGTGCCAGCAGCTTCGACAGGGCGAACACTGAAGCTTTCTTT.